Listed below are T cell receptor beta chains from one sample, sequenced in a study of shared clonotypes between healthy human individuals. Sequencing was performed with immunoSEQ multiplex PCR; in TCRdb, only in-frame clones are kept and a portion is missing. The sample lists approximately 500,000 clones; approximately 81% were seen once. The material sequenced was PBMCs. These receptors all come from a woman between 40 and 55 years old in good health. Some clones in this sample may be carry-over from other donors' samples. The CDR3 runs from the conserved cysteine through the conserved F or W. A D gene is named only where the DNA matches it firmly. The listing skips clone size in some rows; elsewhere it reads once, few, many or a size class.

V	size	J	D	DNA	CDR3
TRBV15	many	TRBJ2-1	TRBD2	TGTGCCACCATCGAACCGGGAGGGCCTGGTGAGCAGTTCTTC	CATIEPGGPGEQFF
TRBV19	NA	TRBJ2-7	TRBD1	TGTGCCAGTAGTACAGGGGGCTACGAGCAGTACTTC	CASSTGGYEQYF
TRBV5-5	NA	TRBJ1-5	NA	TGTGCCAGCACCGGAGGGGCAGGAAGTAATCAGCCCCAGCATTTT	CASTGGAGSNQPQHF
TRBV11-3	NA	TRBJ2-3	TRBD2	TGTGCCAGCAGCGCCCGGGGTAGCGGGAGGTCAGATACGCAGTATTTT	CASSARGSGRSDTQYF
TRBV15	NA	TRBJ1-4	TRBD1	TGTGCCACCAGCAGAGGAGGGGGCGAATTTGATGAAAAACTGTTTTTT	CATSRGGGEFDEKLFF
TRBV2	NA	TRBJ2-1	TRBD2	TGTGCCAGCCGGCGGGAGAACGGTTACAATGAGCAGTTCTTC	CASRRENGYNEQFF
TRBV28	NA	TRBJ2-1	NA	TGTGCCAGCAGTTTTCTAGGGAATGAGCAGTTCTTC	CASSFLGNEQFF
TRBV6-6	few	TRBJ2-2	NA	TGTGCCAGCAGGTCAGGGACGGACACCGGGGAGCTGTTTTTT	CASRSGTDTGELFF
TRBV4-2	NA	TRBJ2-1	TRBD2	TGTGCCAGCACCAATGGACTAGCGGGAGTTGGTGAGCAGTTCTTC	CASTNGLAGVGEQFF
TRBV30	NA	TRBJ1-1	NA	TGTGCCTGGAGGGACACTACTGAAGCTTTCTTT	CAWRDTTEAFF
TRBV7-6	NA	TRBJ2-1	NA	TGTGCCAGCAGCCTAGGGCGGGCGGAGGCGGGCAATGAGCAGTTCTTC	CASSLGRAEAGNEQFF
TRBV15	NA	TRBJ2-7	NA	TGTGCCACCAGCAAAGGACGGGTGAGCTCCTACGAGCAGTACTTC	CATSKGRVSSYEQYF
TRBV28	NA	TRBJ1-5	TRBD1	TGTGCCAGCAGTTTGTCGACAGGGACGGGTGGTCAGCCCCAGCATTTT	CASSLSTGTGGQPQHF
TRBV28	NA	TRBJ1-1	NA	TGTGCCAGCAGTTTATTACAGGGTGGCACTGAAGCTTTCTTT	CASSLLQGGTEAFF
TRBV20-1	NA	TRBJ2-1	NA	TGCAGTGCCATATACAATGAGCAGTTCTTC	CSAIYNEQFF
TRBV30	once	TRBJ2-3	TRBD2	TGTGCCTGGAGTCGAGCCCGGACTAGCGGGAGTCGGGAAGATACGCAGTATTTT	CAWSRARTSGSREDTQYF
TRBV6-5	NA	TRBJ2-7	TRBD2	TGTGCCTCCGGGACTAGCGGCTACGAGCAGTACTTC	CASGTSGYEQYF
TRBV7-9	NA	TRBJ2-7	NA	TGTGCCAGCAGCCAAACAGGAGGCTCCTACGAGCAGTACTTC	CASSQTGGSYEQYF
TRBV27	NA	TRBJ2-7	TRBD1	TGTGCCAGCAGTTGGGACAGCTCCTACGAGCAGTACTTC	CASSWDSSYEQYF
TRBV11-2	NA	TRBJ2-7	NA	TGTGCCAGCAGCTTAGAAATTGATGAACGCTACGAGCAGTACTTC	CASSLEIDERYEQYF